This section outlines one TCR beta chain sequence together with its context. TCRdb's copy holds only in-frame clones and misses some; the assay was immunoSEQ multiplex PCR. Of some 68,000 clones listed, about 91% are singletons. These data belong to a study of blood T cell repertoires in COVID-19. Background on the study: Spain, Italy and the United States supplied samples that represented acute and convalescent COVID-19.

V lost 2 bases to trimming and J lost 8 bases, with 6 bases between them. This CDR3 is 11 amino acids long. This receptor was taken from a man aged 35-49 years with COVID-19, enrolled during active disease. Sequenced material: peripheral blood. The chain employs TRBV12-3 or TRBV12-4 and TRBJ1-1, with a tentative D call TRBD1 (5 bases). The CDR3 DNA is TGTGCCAGCAGTTTAAACAGGGAAGCTTTCTTT. It specifies CASSLNREAFF.